The 13 T cell receptor beta chains below were found in one sample sequenced in a study of T cells in Graves' hyperthyroidism and ophthalmopathy. Amplified TCR beta CDR3 regions derived from RNA transcripts. The HTBI primer set drove a first-round RT-PCR of the TCR CDR3. TCRdb independently ran MiXCR on the multiplex PCR reads; one entry per CDR3 protein. The sample has fewer than 650,000 distinct CDR3 sequences; 40% to 50% are singletons. Sequencing was done on a sample of peripheral blood or thyroid tissue (not recorded which). The receptors were gathered from an adult woman with Graves' disease, either hyperthyroidism or ophthalmopathy (not recorded which).

CDR3 nucleotide sequence: TGCAGCGCTGCCTACGAGCAGTACTTC. It encodes CSAAYEQYF. The rearrangement links TRBV29-1 to TRBJ2-7; D remains unclear. The CDR3 has 9 amino acids. Germline CDR1 reads SQVTM; CDR2 reads ANQGSEA. V was shortened by 7 bases and J by 2 bases, with 3 bases between the two germline ends.

This sequence joins TRBV7-9 and TRBJ1-2, with D possibly matching TRBD1 (5 bases). Germline V lookup: CDR1 SEHNR, CDR2 FQNEAQ (reference sequence). The CDR3 has 14 residues. V dropped 5 bases and J dropped 5 bases, with 15 bases sitting between them. The CDR3 sequence: CASSRGEGGYGYTF. DNA of the CDR3: TGTGCCAGCAGCCGGGGCGAGGGAGGTTATGGCTACACCTTC. Using reference TRBV7-9 and TRBJ1-2 for the parts outside the CDR3, the full variable domain is DTGVSQNPRHKITKRGQNVTFRCDPISEHNRLYWYRQTLGQGPEFLTYFQNEAQLEKSRLLSDRFSAERPKGSFSTLEIQRTEQGDSAMYLCASSRGEGGYGYTFGSGTRLTVV.

The chain links TRBV10-3 to TRBJ1-2, with a possible D match to TRBD1 (5 bases). The CDR3 loop spans 12 amino acids. Per germline, CDR1 ENHRY and CDR2 SYGVKD. V lost 4 bases, J lost 8 bases, and 11 bases lay in between. The CDR3 DNA sequence: TGTGCCATCAGTGCCGGGGGAGAAGGCTACACCTTC. It encodes CAISAGGEGYTF.

In this sample, this clonotype turned up a few times. The chain couples TRBV20-1 to TRBJ1-2; TRBD1 might be the D (6 bases). Germline CDR1 and CDR2: DFQATT and SNEGSKA (reference sequence). V was trimmed by 2 bases and J by 6 bases, leaving 22 bases between them. The CDR3 length is 16 residues. The chain's CDR3 is CSARPGHNTGDDGYTF. The CDR3 DNA follows: TGCAGTGCTAGACCGGGACACAACACCGGGGACGATGGCTACACCTTC.

This clonotype was seen more than once but under ten times. The chain employs TRBV20-1 and TRBJ2-5; D is possibly TRBD2 (6 bases). The CDR3 contains 12 residues. In germline, CDR1 is DFQATT, CDR2 SNEGSKA (reference sequence). Trimming took off 3 bases at V and 5 bases at J, with 10 bases between the two ends. CDR3 nucleotide sequence: TGCAGTGCTAGGGGACTCGGGGAGACCCAGTACTTC. Protein sequence: CSARGLGETQYF.

The rearrangement joins TRBV28 to TRBJ1-1, with D unresolved. The germline CDR1 and CDR2 sequences are MDHEN and SYDVKM. Trimming removed 7 bases from V and 6 bases from J, with 12 bases in between. CDR3 size: 12 residues. CDR3: CASNVGSAEAFF. The CDR3 coding sequence is TGTGCCAGCAACGTAGGAAGCGCTGAAGCTTTCTTT.

DNA for the CDR3: TGTGCCAGCAGCTCTGGCAGGGGGTCCTACGAGCAGTACTTC. Translated, it gives CASSSGRGSYEQYF. The chain is built from TRBV11-2 and TRBJ2-7; 7 positions agree with TRBD1. V gave up 4 bases and J gave up 1 base; unmatched junction bases: 4. Germline V gives CDR1 SGHAT, CDR2 FQNNGV. This CDR3 has 14 amino acids.

This clonotype was observed a single time. Its ends do not fully match the called genes, so a read error is possible. The CDR3 sequence: CASSLEQREFSFEQYF. The CDR3 coding sequence is TGTGCCAGCAGCTTAGAGCAGCGGGAGTTTTCCTTCGAGCAGTACTTC. The V call is TRBV7-8, the J call TRBJ2-5; 8 bases are a match to TRBD2. The closer fit of TRBJ2-7 to the DNA end suggests the J call may be wrong. Germline-derived CDR1 and CDR2 are SGHVS and FQNEAQ. CDR3 length: 16 amino acids.

This clonotype was observed at least ten times. This chain joins TRBV7-2 and TRBJ2-7, with D tentatively TRBD2 (5 bases). V was pared by 5 bases and J by 0 bases, with 14 bases between. This CDR3 is built from 15 residues. Germline lookup yields CDR1 SGHTA and CDR2 FQGNSA. CDR3 in DNA: TGTGCCAGCAGCCCCCAAGCGGTTTTCTCCTACGAGCAGTACTTC. Protein sequence: CASSPQAVFSYEQYF.

This clonotype has a handful of counts. At one end, the junction sequence differs from germline, possibly due to a read error. The chain carries TRBV7-2 and TRBJ2-7; D is perhaps TRBD2 (7 bases). The CDR3 consists of 13 residues. Germline CDR1 reads SGHTA; CDR2 reads FQGNSA. In DNA form, the CDR3 reads TGTGCCAGCAGCCCGTCAGGTGGCACAGGGAGGGTTTTC. Encoded protein: CASSPSGGTGRVF.

The chain joins TRBV5-1 to TRBJ2-5, with D possibly being TRBD2 (6 bases). V lost 4 bases, J lost 5 bases, and 12 bases lay in between. The CDR3 runs to 13 residues. Germline values: CDR1 SGHRS, CDR2 YFSETQ. The CDR3 sequence is CASSVRSGETQYF. CDR3 nucleotide sequence: TGCGCCAGCAGCGTAAGGAGCGGGGAGACCCAGTACTTC.

This clonotype has only a few counts. This rearrangement joins TRBV10-3 to TRBJ1-5, with TRBD1 matching over 8 bases. Trimming removed 3 bases from V and 2 bases from J; junction bases left unmatched: 9. The CDR3 sequence is 17 residues long. Germline-derived CDR1 and CDR2 are ENHRY and SYGVKD. CDR3 loop: CAISDPQPGQGNQPQHF. Here the CDR3 DNA reads TGTGCCATCAGTGATCCTCAACCGGGACAGGGCAATCAGCCCCAGCATTTT.

The sample holds many counts of this clonotype. The chain links TRBV2 to TRBJ1-1; 7 bases match TRBD1. The CDR3 length is 16 residues. V trimming: 6 bases; J trimming: 4 bases; junction bases outside the gene matches: 14. Per germline, CDR1 SNHLY and CDR2 FYNNEI. The DNA of the CDR3 is TGTGCCAGCAGCGAAAGGACGACCGGGACAGCCACTGAAGCTTTCTTT. It codes for CASSERTTGTATEAFF. Filled out from reference TRBV2 and TRBJ1-1, the complete variable domain reads EPEVTQTPSHQVTQMGQEVILRCVPISNHLYFYWYRQILGQKVEFLVSFYNNEISEKSEIFDDQFSVERPDGSNFTLKIRSTKLEDSAMYFCASSERTTGTATEAFFGQGTRLTVV.